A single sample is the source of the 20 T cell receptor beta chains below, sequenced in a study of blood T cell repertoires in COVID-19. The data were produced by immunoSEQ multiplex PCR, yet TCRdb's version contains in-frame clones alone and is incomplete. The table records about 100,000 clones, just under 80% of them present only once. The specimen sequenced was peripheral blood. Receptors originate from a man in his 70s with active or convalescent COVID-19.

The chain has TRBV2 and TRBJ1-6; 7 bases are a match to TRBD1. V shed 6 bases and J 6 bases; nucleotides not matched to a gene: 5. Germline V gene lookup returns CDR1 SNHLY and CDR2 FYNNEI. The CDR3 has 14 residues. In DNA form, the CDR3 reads TGTGCCAGCAGCTCACAGGGGCTTAATTCACCCCTCCACTTT. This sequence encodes CASSSQGLNSPLHF.

In DNA form, the CDR3 reads TGTGCCAGCAGAGGGGGACCCACAGATACGCAGTATTTT. Translated: CASRGGPTDTQYF. The genes are TRBV9 and TRBJ2-3; D may be TRBD1 (6 bases). Trimming removed 5 bases at V and 2 bases at J, with 9 bases between. CDR3 length: 13 residues. CDR1 is SGDLS, CDR2 YYNGEE, per germline. The complete variable domain, with remaining parts taken from reference TRBV9 and TRBJ2-3, reads DSGVTQTPKHLITATGQRVTLRCSPRSGDLSVYWYQQSLDQGLQFLIQYYNGEERAKGNILERFSAQQFPDLHSELNLSSLELGDSALYFCASRGGPTDTQYFGPGTRLTVL.

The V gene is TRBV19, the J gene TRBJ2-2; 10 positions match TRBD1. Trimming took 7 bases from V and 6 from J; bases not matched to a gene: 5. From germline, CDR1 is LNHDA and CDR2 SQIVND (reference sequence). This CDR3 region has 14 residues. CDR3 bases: TGTGCCAGTACCCCGACAGGGGGCCCCGGGGAGCTGTTTTTT. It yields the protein CASTPTGGPGELFF.

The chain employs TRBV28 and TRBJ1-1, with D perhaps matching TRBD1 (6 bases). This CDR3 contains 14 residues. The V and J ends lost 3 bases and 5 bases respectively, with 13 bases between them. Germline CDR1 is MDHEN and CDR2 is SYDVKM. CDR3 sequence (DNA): TGTGCCAGCAGTTTGGGGGGGGCGCAAACTGAAGCTTTCTTT. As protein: CASSLGGAQTEAFF.

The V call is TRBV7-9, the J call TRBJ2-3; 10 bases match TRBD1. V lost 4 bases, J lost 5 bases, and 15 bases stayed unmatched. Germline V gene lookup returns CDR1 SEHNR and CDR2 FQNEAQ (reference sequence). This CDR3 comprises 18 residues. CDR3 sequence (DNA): TGTGCCAGCAGCTCGTATAGATTTACCGGGACAGGGGAAGATACGCAGTATTTT. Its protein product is CASSSYRFTGTGEDTQYF.

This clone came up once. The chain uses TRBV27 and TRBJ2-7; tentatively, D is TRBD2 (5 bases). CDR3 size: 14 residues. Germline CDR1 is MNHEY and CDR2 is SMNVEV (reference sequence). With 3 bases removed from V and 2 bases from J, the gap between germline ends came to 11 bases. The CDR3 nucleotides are TGTGCCAGCAGTTTTGGCGGGCGAACCTACGAGCAGTACTTC. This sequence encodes CASSFGGRTYEQYF.

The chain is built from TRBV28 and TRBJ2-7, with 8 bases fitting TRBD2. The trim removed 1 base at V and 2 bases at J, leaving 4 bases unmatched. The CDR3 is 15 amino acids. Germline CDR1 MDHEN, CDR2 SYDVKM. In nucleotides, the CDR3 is TGTGCCAGCAGTTTATCGGGCGGGGGGACCTACGAGCAGTACTTC. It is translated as CASSLSGGGTYEQYF. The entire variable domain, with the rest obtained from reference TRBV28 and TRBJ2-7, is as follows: DVKVTQSSRYLVKRTGEKVFLECVQDMDHENMFWYRQDPGLGLRLIYFSYDVKMKEKGDIPEGYSVSREKKERFSLILESASTNQTSMYLCASSLSGGGTYEQYFGPGTRLTVT.

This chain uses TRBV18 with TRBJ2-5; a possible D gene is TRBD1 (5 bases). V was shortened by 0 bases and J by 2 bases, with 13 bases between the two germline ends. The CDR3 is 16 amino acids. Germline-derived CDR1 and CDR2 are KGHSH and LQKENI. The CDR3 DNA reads TGTGCCAGCTCACCACCGGGGCAGGGCCTACAAGAGACCCAGTACTTC. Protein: CASSPPGQGLQETQYF.

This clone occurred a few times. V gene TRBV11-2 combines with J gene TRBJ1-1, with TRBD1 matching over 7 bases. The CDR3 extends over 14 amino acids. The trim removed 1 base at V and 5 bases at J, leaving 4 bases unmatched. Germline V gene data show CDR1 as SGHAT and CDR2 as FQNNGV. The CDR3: CASSLGTGVTEAFF. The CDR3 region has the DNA TGTGCCAGCAGCTTAGGAACAGGGGTTACTGAAGCTTTCTTT.

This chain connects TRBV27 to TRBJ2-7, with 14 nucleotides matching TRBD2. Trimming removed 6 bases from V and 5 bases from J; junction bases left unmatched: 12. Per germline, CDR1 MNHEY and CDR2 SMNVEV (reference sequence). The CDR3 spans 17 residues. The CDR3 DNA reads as TGTGCCAGCAGACTGACTAGCGGGGGGGCCTATGGCGACGAGCAGTACTTC. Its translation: CASRLTSGGAYGDEQYF.

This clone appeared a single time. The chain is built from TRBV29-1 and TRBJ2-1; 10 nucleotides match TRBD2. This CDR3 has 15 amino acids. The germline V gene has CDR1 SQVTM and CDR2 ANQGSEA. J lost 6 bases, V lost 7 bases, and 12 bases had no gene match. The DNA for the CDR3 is TGCAGCGCCAGTCGAGCGGGGGGGCGTGTCAATGAGCAGTTCTTC. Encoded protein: CSASRAGGRVNEQFF.

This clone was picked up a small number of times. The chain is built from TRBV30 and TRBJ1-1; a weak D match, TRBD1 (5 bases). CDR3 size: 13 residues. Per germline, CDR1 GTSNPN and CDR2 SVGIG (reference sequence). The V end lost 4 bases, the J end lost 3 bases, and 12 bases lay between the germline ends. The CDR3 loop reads CAWTQDTHTEAFF. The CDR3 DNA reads TGTGCCTGGACCCAGGACACTCACACTGAAGCTTTCTTT.

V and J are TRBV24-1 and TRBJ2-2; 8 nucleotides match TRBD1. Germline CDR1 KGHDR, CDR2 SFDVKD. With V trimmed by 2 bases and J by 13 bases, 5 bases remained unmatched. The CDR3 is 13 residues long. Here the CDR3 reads CATSDSGTGPLFF. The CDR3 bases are TGTGCCACCAGTGATTCCGGGACAGGCCCGCTGTTTTTT.

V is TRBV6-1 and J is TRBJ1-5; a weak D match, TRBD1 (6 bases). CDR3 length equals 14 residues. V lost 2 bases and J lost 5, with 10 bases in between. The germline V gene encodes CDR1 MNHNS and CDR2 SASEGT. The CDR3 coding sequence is TGTGCCAGCAGTGAACAGGGGACATATCAGCCCCAGCATTTT. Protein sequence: CASSEQGTYQPQHF.

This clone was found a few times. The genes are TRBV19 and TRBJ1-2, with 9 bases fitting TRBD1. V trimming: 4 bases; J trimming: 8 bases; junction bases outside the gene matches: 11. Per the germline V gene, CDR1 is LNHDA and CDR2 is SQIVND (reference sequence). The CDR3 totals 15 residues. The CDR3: CASSTGTGTSSGYTF. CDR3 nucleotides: TGTGCCAGTAGTACCGGGACAGGGACTTCAAGCGGCTACACCTTC.

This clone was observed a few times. CDR3 nucleotide sequence: TGTGCCAGCAGTTTGCAGGGAGGGGGAACCGGGGAGCTGTTTTTT. Translation: CASSLQGGGTGELFF. The gene calls are TRBV27 and TRBJ2-2; weak D call: TRBD2 (7 bases). The germline CDR1 and CDR2 sequences are MNHEY and SMNVEV (reference sequence). This CDR3 region has 15 residues. Deletions cut 3 bases from V and 5 bases from J, with 13 bases between.

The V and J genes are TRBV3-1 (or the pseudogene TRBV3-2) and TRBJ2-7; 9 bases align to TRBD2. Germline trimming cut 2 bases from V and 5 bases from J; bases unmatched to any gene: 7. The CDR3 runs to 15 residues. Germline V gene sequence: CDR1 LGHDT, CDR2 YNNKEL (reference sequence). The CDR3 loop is CASSQISGSFDEQYF. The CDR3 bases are TGTGCCAGCAGCCAAATTAGCGGGAGTTTCGACGAGCAGTACTTC.

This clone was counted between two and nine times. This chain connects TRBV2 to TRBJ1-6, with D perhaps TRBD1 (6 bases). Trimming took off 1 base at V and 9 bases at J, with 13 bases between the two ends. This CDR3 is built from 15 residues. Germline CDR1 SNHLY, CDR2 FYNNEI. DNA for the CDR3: TGTGCCAGCAGTGAAGGCGGAACAGGGCTTTCACCCCTCCACTTT. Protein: CASSEGGTGLSPLHF. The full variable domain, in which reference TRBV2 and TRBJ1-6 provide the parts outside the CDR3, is EPEVTQTPSHQVTQMGQEVILRCVPISNHLYFYWYRQILGQKVEFLVSFYNNEISEKSEIFDDQFSVERPDGSNFTLKIRSTKLEDSAMYFCASSEGGTGLSPLHFGNGTRLTVT.

The CDR3 region is CASSGIGDFSGYGYTF. The CDR3 region has the DNA TGTGCCAGCTCCGGTATCGGGGACTTTAGTGGCTATGGCTACACCTTC. This chain joins TRBV28 and TRBJ1-2, with D possibly matching TRBD1 (5 bases). The CDR3 runs to 16 residues. The germline V gene has CDR1 MDHEN and CDR2 SYDVKM. The V end was cut by 8 bases, the J end by 4 bases, with 23 bases between.

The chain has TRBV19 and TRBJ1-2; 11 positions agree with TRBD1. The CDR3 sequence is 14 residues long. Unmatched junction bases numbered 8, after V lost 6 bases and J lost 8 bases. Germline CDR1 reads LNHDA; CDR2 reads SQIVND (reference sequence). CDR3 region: CASRDGTGGYGYTF. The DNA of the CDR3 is TGTGCCAGTAGGGACGGGACAGGGGGTTACGGCTACACCTTC. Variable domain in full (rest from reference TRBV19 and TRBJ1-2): DGGITQSPKYLFRKEGQNVTLSCEQNLNHDAMYWYRQDPGQGLRLIYYSQIVNDFQKGDIAEGYSVSREKKESFPLTVTSAQKNPTAFYLCASRDGTGGYGYTFGSGTRLTVV.